Below, 29 T cell receptor beta chains from the same sample are listed, as sequenced in a study of regulatory T cells in long-lasting Graves disease. Time point here: newly diagnosed GD, antithyroid drugs for less than 3 months. From PBMCs, RNA was extracted and then used to make the TCR library. CDR3 regions were amplified by Arm-PCR using iRepertoire HTBI primers to build TCR beta libraries. Each CDR3 protein gets one entry after TCRdb re-called the multiplex PCR reads with MiXCR. The data contain 580,000 or so distinct CDR3 sequences, more than 15% of them singletons. Another study also made use of these data, one on T cells in Graves' hyperthyroidism and ophthalmopathy.

The source was peripheral blood mononuclear cells (PBMCs), collected at new diagnosis, from a patient treated with antithyroid drugs. These receptors all come from a man younger than 30 with Graves disease.

This clonotype was counted between two and nine times. With a much larger clone just one base away, this may be a read error. The chain has TRBV11-2 and TRBJ2-3, with D maybe TRBD2 (5 bases). The germline gives CDR1 SGHAT, CDR2 FQNNGV. The CDR3 is 15 amino acids. The CDR3 spells CASSLDRGSTDTQCF. CDR3 DNA: TGTGCCAGCAGCTTAGATCGAGGGAGCACAGATACGCAGTGTTTT.

The chain employs TRBV13 and TRBJ2-7; 8 bases match TRBD2. The germline gives CDR1 PRHDT, CDR2 FYEKMQ (reference sequence). The V and J ends lost 5 bases and 4 bases, in that order; junction bases with no gene match: 13. The length of the CDR3 is 16 residues. The CDR3 coding sequence is TGTGCCAGCAGCAACCGGACTAGCAAGTTCAGTTACGAGCAGTACTTC. Its protein product is CASSNRTSKFSYEQYF.

The chain employs TRBV28 and TRBJ2-7, with 10 bases that match TRBD2. With V trimmed by 4 bases and J by 3 bases, 6 bases remained unmatched. The germline gives CDR1 MDHEN, CDR2 SYDVKM. CDR3 length: 15 residues. The CDR3 spells CASSSPSGSVYEQYF. The CDR3 DNA is TGTGCCAGCAGTTCACCTAGCGGGAGCGTCTACGAGCAGTACTTC. Based on the CDR3 plus reference TRBV28 and TRBJ2-7, the full variable domain is DVKVTQSSRYLVKRTGEKVFLECVQDMDHENMFWYRQDPGLGLRLIYFSYDVKMKEKGDIPEGYSVSREKKERFSLILESASTNQTSMYLCASSSPSGSVYEQYFGPGTRLTVT.

This clonotype was detected a few times. The genes are TRBV18 and TRBJ2-7, with D possibly matching TRBD1 (6 bases). Germline CDR1 reads KGHSH; CDR2 reads LQKENI. V was trimmed by 5 bases and J by 4 bases, leaving 12 bases between them. The CDR3 sequence is 13 residues long. As DNA, the CDR3 is TGTGCCAGCTCAACAGGACAGCTGTACGAGCAGTACTTC. This translates into CASSTGQLYEQYF. The variable domain in full, with the rest retrieved from reference TRBV18 and TRBJ2-7, is NAGVMQNPRHLVRRRGQEARLRCSPMKGHSHVYWYRQLPEEGLKFMVYLQKENIIDESGMPKERFSAEFPKEGPSILRIQQVVRGDSAAYFCASSTGQLYEQYFGPGTRLTVT.

This clonotype showed up many times. This sequence joins TRBV10-2 and TRBJ2-1; 10 bases are shared with TRBD1. Germline CDR1 WSHSY, CDR2 SAAADI. V dropped 7 bases and J dropped 4; count of bases not matched to a gene: 7. The CDR3 contains 15 residues. The CDR3 loop is CASNDWTGGYNEQFF. The CDR3 nucleotides read TGCGCCAGCAATGATTGGACAGGGGGGTACAATGAGCAGTTCTTC.

The J gene is TRBJ2-7, the V gene TRBV2; D gene uncertain. The germline V gene encodes CDR1 SNHLY and CDR2 FYNNEI. With 11 bases removed from V and 0 bases from J, the gap between germline ends came to 8 bases. The CDR3 covers 11 residues. The CDR3 reads CAYKTSYEQYF. CDR3 bases: TGTGCCTACAAAACCTCCTACGAGCAGTACTTC.

At least ten counts were recorded for this clonotype. The V gene is TRBV7-8, the J gene TRBJ2-1; no reliable D call. Trimming pared 1 base from V and 4 bases from J, leaving 14 bases between. The CDR3 has 16 amino acids. CDR1 is SGHVS, CDR2 FQNEAQ, per germline. CDR3 protein: CASSLGSPIGYNEQFF. The DNA of the CDR3 is TGTGCCAGCAGCTTAGGTTCTCCCATAGGGTACAATGAGCAGTTCTTC.

The chain combines TRBV5-6 with TRBJ2-7; possible D gene TRBD2, 6 bases. The CDR3 sequence is 15 residues long. Germline loops: CDR1 SGHDT, CDR2 YYEEEE. V was clipped by 4 bases and J by 5 bases, with 19 bases between them. The CDR3 region has the DNA TGTGCCAGCAGCCCGGGGGTCGGGAGCCTCGACGAGCAGTACTTC. Protein: CASSPGVGSLDEQYF.

This clonotype was recorded many times. J is TRBJ1-1 and V is TRBV27, with unresolved D. V shed 0 bases and J shed 1 base, with 9 bases lying between them. CDR1 and CDR2 (germline): MNHEY, SMNVEV (reference sequence). CDR3 length: 15 residues. For the CDR3, the DNA is TGTGCCAGCAGTTTATCAGCAGGAACGAACACTGAAGCTTTCTTT. Amino acids: CASSLSAGTNTEAFF.

There are many counts of this clonotype. This chain connects TRBV28 to TRBJ1-2; 7 nucleotides line up with TRBD1. Germline values: CDR1 MDHEN, CDR2 SYDVKM. V shed 4 bases, J shed 2 bases, and the junction held 10 bases outside the gene matches. The CDR3 extends over 16 amino acids. The CDR3 bases are TGTGCCAGCAGTTCGGCGACAGGGCCTATGAACTATGGCTACACCTTC. Residues: CASSSATGPMNYGYTF.

This clonotype was picked up a small number of times. The V and J genes are TRBV9 and TRBJ2-7; D is undetermined. CDR1 and CDR2 from the germline V gene are SGDLS and YYNGEE. The V end lost 0 bases, the J end lost 7 bases, and 8 bases lay between the germline ends. The CDR3 sequence is 12 residues long. The CDR3 loop is CASSVGGREQYF. The CDR3 DNA follows: TGTGCCAGCAGCGTAGGTGGCAGAGAGCAGTACTTC.

The chain carries TRBV5-4 and TRBJ2-7; 10 nucleotides align to TRBD1. V shed 2 bases, J shed 5 bases, and the junction held 7 bases outside the gene matches. CDR1 and CDR2 (germline): SGHNT, YYREEE (reference sequence). This CDR3 is 15 amino acids long. The DNA for the CDR3 is TGTGCCAGCAGCTTCCCGACAGGGGGCCATGACGAGCAGTACTTC. This codes for CASSFPTGGHDEQYF.

The table lists this clonotype with many counts. The rearrangement joins TRBV6-5 to TRBJ2-7, with TRBD2 matching over 9 bases. J lost 2 bases, V lost 0 bases, and 11 bases had no gene match. Germline CDR1 is MNHEY and CDR2 is SVGAGI. This CDR3 contains 18 residues. CDR3 coding DNA: TGTGCCAGCAGTTACTCGGCGGATAGCGGGAGCGATCCCTACGAGCAGTACTTC. It encodes CASSYSADSGSDPYEQYF.

This clonotype was detected ten times or more. This rearrangement joins TRBV12-3 or TRBV12-4 to TRBJ1-6; D is undetermined. V lost 8 bases and J lost 10, with 12 bases in between. The CDR3 length is 12 residues. In DNA form, the CDR3 reads TGTGCCAGCCGGGTGGCGAGATCACCCCTCCACTTT. Its protein product is CASRVARSPLHF.

The chain uses TRBV18 and TRBJ1-3, with D uncertain. This CDR3 contains 15 residues. The germline V gene encodes CDR1 KGHSH and CDR2 LQKENI. V was clipped by 3 bases and J by 0 bases, with 9 bases between them. Written as DNA, the CDR3 is TGTGCCAGCTCACCCTCACATAACTCTGGAAACACCATATATTTT. Translated: CASSPSHNSGNTIYF.

In its sample, this clonotype was seen a few times. CDR3 sequence: CASSRGTGRNYGYTF. CDR3 DNA: TGCGCCAGCAGCCGCGGGACAGGGCGGAACTATGGCTACACCTTC. The J gene is TRBJ1-2, the V gene TRBV4-1; 9 bases match TRBD1. CDR3 length: 15 amino acids. The germline gives CDR1 MGHRA, CDR2 YSYEKL. The V gene end was trimmed by 4 bases and the J gene end by 2 bases; junction bases not matched to a gene: 5.

This clonotype was recorded many times. This chain connects TRBV7-9 to TRBJ1-1, with a tentative D call TRBD1 (6 bases). CDR3 length: 14 residues. Trimming left V 2 bases short and J 3 bases short, with 10 bases between. CDR1 SEHNR and CDR2 FQNEAQ come from the germline V gene (reference sequence). The CDR3: CASSLQGSDTEAFF. As DNA, the CDR3 is TGTGCCAGCAGCTTACAGGGGTCGGACACTGAAGCTTTCTTT.

This clonotype was seen a few times. The CDR3 nucleotides are TGTGCCAGTAGTACCCTACGGGGACAGGGGGCGAATGAGCAGTTCTTC. It is translated as CASSTLRGQGANEQFF. The V call is TRBV19, the J call TRBJ2-1; 12 nucleotides agree with TRBD1. The CDR3 contains 16 residues. J lost 7 bases, V lost 4 bases, and 8 bases had no gene match. Germline CDR1 reads LNHDA; CDR2 reads SQIVND (reference sequence).

This clonotype showed up many times. The chain has TRBV11-2 and TRBJ2-1, with TRBD2 identical over 11 bases. CDR3 size: 15 residues. The V segment lost 0 bases and the J segment 9 bases; nucleotides outside the gene matches: 4. Germline V gene sequence: CDR1 SGHAT, CDR2 FQNNGV. CDR3 sequence reads: CASSLELAGEVEQFF. In nucleotides, the CDR3 is TGTGCCAGCAGCTTAGAACTAGCGGGAGAGGTTGAGCAGTTCTTC.

This clonotype was picked up many times. This chain links TRBV10-3 with TRBJ1-1; D is undetermined. Trimming left V 4 bases short and J 0 bases short, with 15 bases between. Germline V gives CDR1 ENHRY, CDR2 SYGVKD. This CDR3 comprises 16 residues. The CDR3 sequence: CAISARPGSMNTEAFF. In DNA form, the CDR3 reads TGTGCCATCAGTGCACGACCGGGCAGCATGAACACTGAAGCTTTCTTT.

The chain couples TRBV10-2 to TRBJ1-1; no firm D call. Germline V gives CDR1 WSHSY, CDR2 SAAADI. Trimming took 0 bases from V and 1 from J, leaving 6 bases between them. The CDR3 contains 14 residues. The CDR3 spells CASSESRGNTEAFF. CDR3 nucleotide sequence: TGCGCCAGCAGTGAGTCTAGAGGGAACACTGAAGCTTTCTTT.

This rearrangement joins TRBV18 to TRBJ1-6, with D hard to call. CDR1 and CDR2 (germline): KGHSH, LQKENI. Trimming pared 0 bases from V and 4 bases from J, leaving 4 bases between. This CDR3 has 14 residues. The CDR3 spells CASSPPGYNSPLHF. CDR3 DNA: TGTGCCAGCTCACCACCGGGATATAATTCACCCCTCCACTTT.

The rearrangement links TRBV10-2 to TRBJ2-1, with 7 positions matching TRBD2. The germline V gene has CDR1 WSHSY and CDR2 SAAADI. The ends lost 4 bases at V and 6 bases at J; junction bases unmatched: 12. The CDR3 consists of 16 residues. CDR3 DNA: TGCGCCAGCAGTGGGGCTAGCGGAGGAGGTTTCAATGAGCAGTTCTTC. It translates to CASSGASGGGFNEQFF.

V gene TRBV6-2 or TRBV6-3 combines with J gene TRBJ2-3; D is unresolved. Trimming removed 2 bases at V and 4 bases at J, with 10 bases between. In germline, CDR1 is MNHEY, CDR2 SVGEGT. The CDR3 is 14 residues long. The CDR3 DNA reads as TGTGCCAGCAGTTACCCCGAGGCCGCAGATACGCAGTATTTT. The encoded protein is CASSYPEAADTQYF.

This clonotype was counted at least ten times. The chain links TRBV6-1 to TRBJ2-1; 14 nucleotides line up with TRBD2. Trimming removed 8 bases from V and 1 base from J; junction bases left unmatched: 10. The CDR3 spans 18 residues. Germline V gene lookup returns CDR1 MNHNS and CDR2 SASEGT. As DNA, the CDR3 is TGTGCCAGCGGGGGGGGACTAGCGGGAGTCCAATCCTACAATGAGCAGTTCTTC. This translates into CASGGGLAGVQSYNEQFF.

As regards this clonotype: Sequence at one end of the junction differs from germline and may be a read error. This sequence joins TRBV20-1 and TRBJ2-1; 7 bases match TRBD2. The CDR3 has 14 amino acids. The germline gives CDR1 DFQATT, CDR2 SNEGSKA (reference sequence). The CDR3 bases are TGCAGTACTAGTGAGGCGGGAGTAGGCACTGAGCAGTTCTTC. It encodes CSTSEAGVGTEQFF.

This clonotype was seen more than once but under ten times. The rearrangement joins TRBV20-1 to TRBJ2-1; TRBD2 might be the D (5 bases). This CDR3 is built from 13 residues. Germline values: CDR1 DFQATT, CDR2 SNEGSKA (reference sequence). Trimming stripped 3 bases from V and 2 bases from J, with 8 bases between. CDR3 coding DNA: TGCAGTGCTAGGGGAGTCGCCTACAATGAGCAGTTCTTC. Protein: CSARGVAYNEQFF.

This clonotype was seen at least ten times. The V call is TRBV3-1, the J call TRBJ1-1; D gene unclear. Trimming removed 8 bases at V and 2 bases at J, with 12 bases between. The CDR3 loop spans 13 amino acids. The germline gives CDR1 LGHDT, CDR2 YNNKEL (reference sequence). The CDR3 here is CASGGVTNTEAFF. The DNA for the CDR3 is TGTGCCAGCGGTGGGGTAACCAACACTGAAGCTTTCTTT.

The chain recombines TRBV12-3 or TRBV12-4 with TRBJ1-2; 7 bases agree with TRBD1. The CDR3 totals 13 residues. J was trimmed by 4 bases and V by 7 bases; bases with no gene match: 6. CDR3 sequence reads: CASTVDRRYGYTF. CDR3 bases: TGTGCCAGCACCGTGGACAGGCGCTATGGCTACACCTTC.